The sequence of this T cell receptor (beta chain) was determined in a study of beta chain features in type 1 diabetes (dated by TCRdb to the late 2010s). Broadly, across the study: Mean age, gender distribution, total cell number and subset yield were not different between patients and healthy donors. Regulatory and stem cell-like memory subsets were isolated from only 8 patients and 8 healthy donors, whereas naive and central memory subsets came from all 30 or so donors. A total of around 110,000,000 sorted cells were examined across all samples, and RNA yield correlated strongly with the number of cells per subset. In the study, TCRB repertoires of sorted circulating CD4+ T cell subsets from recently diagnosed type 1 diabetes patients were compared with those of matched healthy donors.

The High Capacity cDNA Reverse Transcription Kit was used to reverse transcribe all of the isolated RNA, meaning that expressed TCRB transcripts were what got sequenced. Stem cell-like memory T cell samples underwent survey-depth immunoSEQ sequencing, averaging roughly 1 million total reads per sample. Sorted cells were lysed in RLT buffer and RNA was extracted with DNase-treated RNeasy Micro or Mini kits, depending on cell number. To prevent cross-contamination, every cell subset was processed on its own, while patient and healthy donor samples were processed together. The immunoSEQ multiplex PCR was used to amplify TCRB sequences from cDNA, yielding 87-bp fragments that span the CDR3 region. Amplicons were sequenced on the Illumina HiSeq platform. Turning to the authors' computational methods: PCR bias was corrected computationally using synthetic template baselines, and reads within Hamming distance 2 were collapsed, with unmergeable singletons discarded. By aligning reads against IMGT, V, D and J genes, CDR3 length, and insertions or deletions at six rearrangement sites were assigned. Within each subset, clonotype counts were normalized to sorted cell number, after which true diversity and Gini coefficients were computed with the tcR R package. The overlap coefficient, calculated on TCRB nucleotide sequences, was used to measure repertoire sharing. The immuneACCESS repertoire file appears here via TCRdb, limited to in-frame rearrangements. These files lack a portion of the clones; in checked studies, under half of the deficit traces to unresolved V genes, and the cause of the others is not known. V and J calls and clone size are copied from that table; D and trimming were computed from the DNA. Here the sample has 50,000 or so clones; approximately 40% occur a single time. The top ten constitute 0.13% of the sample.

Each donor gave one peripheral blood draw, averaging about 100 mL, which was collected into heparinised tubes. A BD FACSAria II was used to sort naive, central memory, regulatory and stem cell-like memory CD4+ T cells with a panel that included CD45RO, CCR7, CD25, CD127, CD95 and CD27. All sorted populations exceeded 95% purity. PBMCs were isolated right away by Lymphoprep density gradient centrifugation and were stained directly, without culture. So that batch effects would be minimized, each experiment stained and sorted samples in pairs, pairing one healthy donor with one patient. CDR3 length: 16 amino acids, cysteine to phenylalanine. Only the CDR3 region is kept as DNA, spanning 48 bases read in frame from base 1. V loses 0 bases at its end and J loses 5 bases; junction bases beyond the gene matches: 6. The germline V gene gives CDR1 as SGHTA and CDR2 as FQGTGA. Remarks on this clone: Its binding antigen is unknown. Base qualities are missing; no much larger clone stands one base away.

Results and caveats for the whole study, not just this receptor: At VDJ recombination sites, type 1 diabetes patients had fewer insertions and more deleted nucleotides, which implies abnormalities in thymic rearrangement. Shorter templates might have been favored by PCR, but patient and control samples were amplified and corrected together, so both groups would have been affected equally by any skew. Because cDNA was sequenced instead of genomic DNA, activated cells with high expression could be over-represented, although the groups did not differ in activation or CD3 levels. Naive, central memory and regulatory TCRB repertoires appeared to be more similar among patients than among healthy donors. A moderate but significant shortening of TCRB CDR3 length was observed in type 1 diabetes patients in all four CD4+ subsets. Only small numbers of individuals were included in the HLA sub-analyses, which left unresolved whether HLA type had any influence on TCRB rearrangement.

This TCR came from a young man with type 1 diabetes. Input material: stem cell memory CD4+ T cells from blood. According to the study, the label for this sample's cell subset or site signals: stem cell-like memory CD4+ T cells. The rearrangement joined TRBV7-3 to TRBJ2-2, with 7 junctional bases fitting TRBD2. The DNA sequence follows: TGTGCCAGCAGCTTAACACTAGCGAGCGGAACCGGGGAGCTGTTTTTT. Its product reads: CASSLTLASGTGELFF.